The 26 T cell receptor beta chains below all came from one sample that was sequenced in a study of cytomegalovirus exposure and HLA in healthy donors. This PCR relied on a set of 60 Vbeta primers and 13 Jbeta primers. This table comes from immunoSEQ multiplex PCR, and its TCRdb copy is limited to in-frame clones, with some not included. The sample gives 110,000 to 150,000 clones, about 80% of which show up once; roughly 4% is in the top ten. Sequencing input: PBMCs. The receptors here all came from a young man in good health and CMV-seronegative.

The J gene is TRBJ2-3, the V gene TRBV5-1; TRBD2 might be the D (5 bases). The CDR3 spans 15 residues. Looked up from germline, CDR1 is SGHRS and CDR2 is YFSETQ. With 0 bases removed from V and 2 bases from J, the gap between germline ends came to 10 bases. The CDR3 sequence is CASSLGETFTDTQYF. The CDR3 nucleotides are TGCGCCAGCAGCTTGGGGGAGACTTTCACAGATACGCAGTATTTT.

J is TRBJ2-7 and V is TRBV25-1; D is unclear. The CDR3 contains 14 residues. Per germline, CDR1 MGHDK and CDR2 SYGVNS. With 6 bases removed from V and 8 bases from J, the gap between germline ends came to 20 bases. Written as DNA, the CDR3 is TGTGCCAGCAGCCCCCAGTCAGCGTCTGGTAAGCAGTACTTC. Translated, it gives CASSPQSASGKQYF.

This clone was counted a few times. The CDR3 DNA reads as TGTGCCACACTAGCGGCCTACAATGAGCAGTTCTTC. It translates to CATLAAYNEQFF. The rearrangement links TRBV6-1 to TRBJ2-1; 8 bases align to TRBD2. There are 12 residues in the CDR3. Trimming at V came to 10 bases and at J to 2 bases, leaving 1 base not matched to a gene. Germline CDR1 is MNHNS and CDR2 is SASEGT.

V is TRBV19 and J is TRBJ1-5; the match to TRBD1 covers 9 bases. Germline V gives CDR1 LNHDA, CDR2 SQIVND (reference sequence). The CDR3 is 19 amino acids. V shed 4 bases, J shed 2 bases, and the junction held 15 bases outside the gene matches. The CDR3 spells CASSTEGIGTGWGNQPQHF. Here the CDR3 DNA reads TGTGCCAGTAGTACAGAGGGGATCGGGACAGGGTGGGGCAATCAGCCCCAGCATTTT.

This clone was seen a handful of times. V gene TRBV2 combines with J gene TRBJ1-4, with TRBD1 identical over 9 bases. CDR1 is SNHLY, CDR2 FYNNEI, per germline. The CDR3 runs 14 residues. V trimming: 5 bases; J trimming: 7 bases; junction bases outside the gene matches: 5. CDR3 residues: CASSPGQGIEKLFF. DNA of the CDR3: TGTGCCAGCAGTCCGGGACAGGGAATTGAAAAACTGTTTTTT.

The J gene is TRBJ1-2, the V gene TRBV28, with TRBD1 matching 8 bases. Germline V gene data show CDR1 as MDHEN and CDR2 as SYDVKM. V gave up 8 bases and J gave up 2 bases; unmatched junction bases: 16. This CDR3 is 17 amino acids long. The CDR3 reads CASSGGGRGRQNYGYTF. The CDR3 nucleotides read TGTGCCAGCTCGGGTGGGGGCAGGGGGCGCCAGAACTATGGCTACACCTTC.

As DNA, the CDR3 is TGCGCCAGCAGCCGAGGACAGGACGGAAACACCATATATTTT. Translating gives CASSRGQDGNTIYF. This chain uses TRBV10-2 with TRBJ1-3; 7 nucleotides agree with TRBD1. J was trimmed by 4 bases and V by 6 bases; bases with no gene match: 6. This CDR3 has 14 residues. CDR1 and CDR2 (germline): WSHSY, SAAADI.

CDR3 loop: CASSQEAGGAITEAFF. The CDR3 DNA follows: TGCGCCAGCAGCCAAGAGGCAGGGGGCGCGATCACTGAAGCTTTCTTT. The chain employs TRBV4-1 and TRBJ1-1; 8 nucleotides line up with TRBD1. V was clipped by 0 bases and J by 4 bases; unmatched bases: 7. Germline CDR1 and CDR2: MGHRA and YSYEKL. The CDR3 totals 16 residues.

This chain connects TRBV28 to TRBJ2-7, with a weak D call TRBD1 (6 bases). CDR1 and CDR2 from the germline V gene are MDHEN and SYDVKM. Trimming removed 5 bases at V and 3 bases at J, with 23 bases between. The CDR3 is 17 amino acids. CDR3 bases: TGTGCCAGCAGTGGCAGACAGGTGGCGGAAGTGGGCTACGAGCAGTACTTC. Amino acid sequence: CASSGRQVAEVGYEQYF. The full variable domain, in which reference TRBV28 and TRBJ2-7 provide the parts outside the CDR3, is DVKVTQSSRYLVKRTGEKVFLECVQDMDHENMFWYRQDPGLGLRLIYFSYDVKMKEKGDIPEGYSVSREKKERFSLILESASTNQTSMYLCASSGRQVAEVGYEQYFGPGTRLTVT.

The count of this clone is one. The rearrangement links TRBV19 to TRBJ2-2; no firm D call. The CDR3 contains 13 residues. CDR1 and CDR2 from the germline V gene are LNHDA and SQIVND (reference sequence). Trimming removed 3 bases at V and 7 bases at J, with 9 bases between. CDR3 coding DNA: TGTGCCAGTAGTATGACTCCATTCGGGGAGCTGTTTTTT. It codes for CASSMTPFGELFF. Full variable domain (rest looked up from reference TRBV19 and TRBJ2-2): DGGITQSPKYLFRKEGQNVTLSCEQNLNHDAMYWYRQDPGQGLRLIYYSQIVNDFQKGDIAEGYSVSREKKESFPLTVTSAQKNPTAFYLCASSMTPFGELFFGEGSRLTVL.

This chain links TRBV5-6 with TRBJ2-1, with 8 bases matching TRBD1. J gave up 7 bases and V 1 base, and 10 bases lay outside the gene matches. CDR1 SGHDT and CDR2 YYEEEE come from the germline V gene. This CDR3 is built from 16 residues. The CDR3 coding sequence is TGTGCCAGCAGCTTGAACAGGGGGGTGGCTAGTAATGAGCAGTTCTTC. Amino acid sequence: CASSLNRGVASNEQFF.

The CDR3 bases are TGTGCCAGCAGCTCGGGACAGGGGGCCAAAAACATTCAGTACTTC. Translating gives CASSSGQGAKNIQYF. The gene calls are TRBV7-8 and TRBJ2-4; 10 nucleotides agree with TRBD1. From germline, CDR1 is SGHVS and CDR2 FQNEAQ. The CDR3 consists of 15 residues. V lost 4 bases to trimming and J lost 1 base; unmatched junction nucleotides: 1.

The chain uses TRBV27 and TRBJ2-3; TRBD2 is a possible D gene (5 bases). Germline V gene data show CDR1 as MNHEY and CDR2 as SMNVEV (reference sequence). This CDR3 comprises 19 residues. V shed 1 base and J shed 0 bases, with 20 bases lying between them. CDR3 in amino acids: CASSLFTWARAESTDTQYF. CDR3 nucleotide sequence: TGTGCCAGCAGTTTATTTACGTGGGCGCGGGCGGAAAGCACAGATACGCAGTATTTT.

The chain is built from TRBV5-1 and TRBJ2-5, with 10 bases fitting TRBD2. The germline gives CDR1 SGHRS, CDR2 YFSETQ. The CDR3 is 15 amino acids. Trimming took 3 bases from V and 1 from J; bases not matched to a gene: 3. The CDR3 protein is CASSSAGGFQETQYF. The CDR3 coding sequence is TGCGCCAGCAGCTCAGCGGGGGGGTTCCAAGAGACCCAGTACTTC.

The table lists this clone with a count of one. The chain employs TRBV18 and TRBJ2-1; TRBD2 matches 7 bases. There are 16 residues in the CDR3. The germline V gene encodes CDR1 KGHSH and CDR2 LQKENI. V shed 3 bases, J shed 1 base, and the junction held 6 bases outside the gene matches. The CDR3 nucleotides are TGTGCCAGCTCACCCGGACTAGGTCTATCCTACAATGAGCAGTTCTTC. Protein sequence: CASSPGLGLSYNEQFF. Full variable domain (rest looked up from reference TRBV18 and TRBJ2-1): NAGVMQNPRHLVRRRGQEARLRCSPMKGHSHVYWYRQLPEEGLKFMVYLQKENIIDESGMPKERFSAEFPKEGPSILRIQQVVRGDSAAYFCASSPGLGLSYNEQFFGPGTRLTVL.

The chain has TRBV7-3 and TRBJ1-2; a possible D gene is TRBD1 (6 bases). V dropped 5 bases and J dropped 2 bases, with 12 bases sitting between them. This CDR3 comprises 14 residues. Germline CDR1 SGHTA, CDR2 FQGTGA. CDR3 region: CASSPTGQNYGYTF. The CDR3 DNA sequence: TGTGCCAGCAGCCCCACGGGACAAAACTATGGCTACACCTTC.

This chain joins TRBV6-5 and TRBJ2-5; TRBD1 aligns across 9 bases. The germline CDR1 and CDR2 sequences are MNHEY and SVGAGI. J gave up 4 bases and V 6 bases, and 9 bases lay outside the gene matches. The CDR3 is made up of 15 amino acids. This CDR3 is CASSLDRGTGETQYF. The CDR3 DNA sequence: TGTGCCAGCAGCCTAGACAGGGGGACAGGAGAGACCCAGTACTTC.

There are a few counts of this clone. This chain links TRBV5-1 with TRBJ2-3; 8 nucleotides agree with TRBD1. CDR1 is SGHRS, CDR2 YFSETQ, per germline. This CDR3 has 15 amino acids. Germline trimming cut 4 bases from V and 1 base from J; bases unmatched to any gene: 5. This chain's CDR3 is CASSHMTGGTDTQYF. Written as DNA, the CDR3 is TGCGCCAGCAGCCATATGACAGGGGGCACAGATACGCAGTATTTT.

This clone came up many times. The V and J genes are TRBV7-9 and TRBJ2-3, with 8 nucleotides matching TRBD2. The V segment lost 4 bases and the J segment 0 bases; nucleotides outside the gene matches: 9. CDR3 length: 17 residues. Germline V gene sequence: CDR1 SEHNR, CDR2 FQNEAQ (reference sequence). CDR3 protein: CASSSRGVLLSTDTQYF. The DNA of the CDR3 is TGTGCCAGCAGCTCGCGGGGGGTTCTTCTTAGCACAGATACGCAGTATTTT. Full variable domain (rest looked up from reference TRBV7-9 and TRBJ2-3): DTGVSQNPRHKITKRGQNVTFRCDPISEHNRLYWYRQTLGQGPEFLTYFQNEAQLEKSRLLSDRFSAERPKGSFSTLEIQRTEQGDSAMYLCASSSRGVLLSTDTQYFGPGTRLTVL.

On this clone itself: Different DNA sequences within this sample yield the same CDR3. The CDR3 region has the DNA TGCGCCAGCAGCCTAAGACGTACCGCCGGGACAGGGGCATTTCAAGAGACCCAGTACTTC. Translated, it gives CASSLRRTAGTGAFQETQYF. This chain connects TRBV4-1 to TRBJ2-5; 10 bases line up with TRBD1. The CDR3 sequence is 20 residues long. Looked up from germline, CDR1 is MGHRA and CDR2 is YSYEKL. After removal of 4 bases from V and 2 bases from J, the junction contained 19 bases not matched to a gene.

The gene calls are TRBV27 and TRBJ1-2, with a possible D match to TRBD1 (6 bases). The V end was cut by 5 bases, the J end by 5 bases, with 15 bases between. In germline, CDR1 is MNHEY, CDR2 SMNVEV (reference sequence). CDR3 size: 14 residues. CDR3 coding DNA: TGTGCCAGCAGTCCAAATACAGGGAAATATGGCTACACCTTC. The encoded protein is CASSPNTGKYGYTF.

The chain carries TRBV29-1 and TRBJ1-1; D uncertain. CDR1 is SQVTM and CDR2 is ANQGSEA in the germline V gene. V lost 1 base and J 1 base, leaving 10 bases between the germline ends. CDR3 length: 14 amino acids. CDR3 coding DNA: TGCAGCGTTGAAGTATCCTATTGGAACACTGAAGCTTTCTTT. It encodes CSVEVSYWNTEAFF.

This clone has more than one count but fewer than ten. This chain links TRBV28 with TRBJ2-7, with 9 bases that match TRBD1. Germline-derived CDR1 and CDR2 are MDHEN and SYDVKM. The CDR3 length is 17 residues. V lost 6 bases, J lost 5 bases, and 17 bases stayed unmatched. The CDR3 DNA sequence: TGTGCCAGCAGCCCACAACGGGGGACAGGGAGTTTCCACGAGCAGTACTTC. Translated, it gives CASSPQRGTGSFHEQYF.

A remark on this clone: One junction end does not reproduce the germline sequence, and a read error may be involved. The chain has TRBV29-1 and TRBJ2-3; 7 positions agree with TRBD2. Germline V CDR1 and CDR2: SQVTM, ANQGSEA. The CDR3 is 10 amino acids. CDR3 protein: CSGRNGDYVF. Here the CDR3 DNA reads TGCAGCGGAAGAAATGGGGACTATGTCTTT.

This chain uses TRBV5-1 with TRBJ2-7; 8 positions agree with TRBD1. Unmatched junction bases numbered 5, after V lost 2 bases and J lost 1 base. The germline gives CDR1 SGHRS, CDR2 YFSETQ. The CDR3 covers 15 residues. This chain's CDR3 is CASSFRTGGSYEQYF. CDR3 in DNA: TGCGCCAGCAGCTTCCGTACAGGGGGTTCCTACGAGCAGTACTTC.

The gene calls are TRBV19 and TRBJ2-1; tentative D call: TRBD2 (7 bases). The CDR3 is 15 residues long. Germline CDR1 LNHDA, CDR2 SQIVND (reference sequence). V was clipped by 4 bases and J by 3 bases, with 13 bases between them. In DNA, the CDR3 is TGTGCCAGTAGTAGGGGGCGCGGGAGCTACAATGAGCAGTTCTTC. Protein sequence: CASSRGRGSYNEQFF.